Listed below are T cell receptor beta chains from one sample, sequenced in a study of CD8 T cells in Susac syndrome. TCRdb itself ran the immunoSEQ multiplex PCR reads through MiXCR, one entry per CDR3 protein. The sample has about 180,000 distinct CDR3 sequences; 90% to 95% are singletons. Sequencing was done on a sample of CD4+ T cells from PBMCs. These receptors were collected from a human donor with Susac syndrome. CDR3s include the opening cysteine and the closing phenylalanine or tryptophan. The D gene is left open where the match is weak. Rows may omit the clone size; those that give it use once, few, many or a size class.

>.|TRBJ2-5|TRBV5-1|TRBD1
TGCGCCAGCAGGAGGACAGGAGCCCAAGAGACCCAGTACTTC
CASRRTGAQETQYF
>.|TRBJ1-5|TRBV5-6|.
TGTGCCAGCAGCTCCTGGGGGGCAGTCTCGGGCAATCAGCCCCAGCATTTT
CASSSWGAVSGNQPQHF
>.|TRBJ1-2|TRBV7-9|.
TGTGCCAGCAGTCCCCTGGCAGGCGGCTACACCTTC
CASSPLAGGYTF
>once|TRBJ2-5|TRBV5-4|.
TGTGCCAGCAGCTTCTTACTTCCGGGGCAAGAGACCCAGTACTTC
CASSFLLPGQETQYF
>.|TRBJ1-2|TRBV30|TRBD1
TGTGCCTGGCATCGGGACAGGCCGTCTGGCTACACCTTC
CAWHRDRPSGYTF
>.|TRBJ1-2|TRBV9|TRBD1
TGTGCCAGCAGCGTGGGGTCCGGGACAGGGAACTATGGCTACACCTTC
CASSVGSGTGNYGYTF
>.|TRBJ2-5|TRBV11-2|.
TGTGCCAGCAGCTTAGTTGGAGACAAAGAGACCCAGTACTTC
CASSLVGDKETQYF
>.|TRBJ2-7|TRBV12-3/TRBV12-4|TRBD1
TGTGCCAGCAGGAGAGCGGGACAGGGGGCGGGAGAGCAGTACTTC
CASRRAGQGAGEQYF
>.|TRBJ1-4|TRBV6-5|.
TGTGCCAGCGGGGAAGAGAGGGAAAAACTGTTTTTT
CASGEEREKLFF
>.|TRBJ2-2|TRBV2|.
TGTGCCAGCAGAGGCGGCAGGGCGTACACCGGGGAGCTGTTTTTT
CASRGGRAYTGELFF
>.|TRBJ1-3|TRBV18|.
TGTGCCAGCTCACCCCCGACAGCTGGAAACACCATATATTTT
CASSPPTAGNTIYF
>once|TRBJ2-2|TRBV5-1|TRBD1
TGCGCCAGCAGCTTTGGTGACAGGGGCAACACCGGGGAGCTGTTTTTT
CASSFGDRGNTGELFF
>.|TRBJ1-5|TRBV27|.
TGTGCCAGCAGTTTGATGGGGGGGCGTCAGCCCCAGCATTTT
CASSLMGGRQPQHF
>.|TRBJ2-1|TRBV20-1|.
TGCAGTGCTAGAGATCGAATAAGGGGAAACAATGAGCAGTTCTTC
CSARDRIRGNNEQFF
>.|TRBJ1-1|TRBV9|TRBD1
TGTGCCAGCAGCGTAGTTGGGACAGGGGTAACTGAAGCTTTCTTT
CASSVVGTGVTEAFF
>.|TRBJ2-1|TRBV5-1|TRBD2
TGCGCCAGCAGCTTGGTACTAGCGGGGGCCCCATCCCTCTACAATGAGCAGTTCTTC
CASSLVLAGAPSLYNEQFF
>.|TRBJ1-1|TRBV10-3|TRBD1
TGTGCCATCTCGGACAGGGAGGACACTGAAGCTTTCTTT
CAISDREDTEAFF
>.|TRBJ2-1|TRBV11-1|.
TGTGCCAGCAGTCGGCTAGGGCTTAGGGACAATGAGCAGTTCTTC
CASSRLGLRDNEQFF
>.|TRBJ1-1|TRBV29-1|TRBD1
TGCAGCGTATACCGACAGGGGGACACTGAAGCTTTCTTT
CSVYRQGDTEAFF
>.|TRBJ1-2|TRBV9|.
TGTGCCAGCAGCCAGCCATTAGGGAGTCGCGGTGGCTACACCTTC
CASSQPLGSRGGYTF
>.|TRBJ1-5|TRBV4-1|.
TGCGCCAGCAGCCAACTACAGGGCGTAAGCAATCAGCCCCAGCATTTT
CASSQLQGVSNQPQHF
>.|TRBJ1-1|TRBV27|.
TGTGCCAGCAGTTCCCTACAATCACCAGCGACGAACACTGAAGCTTTCTTT
CASSSLQSPATNTEAFF
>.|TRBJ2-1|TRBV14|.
TGTGCCAGCAGCCAAGATTGGCAGGGGCGGAATGAGCAGTTCTTC
CASSQDWQGRNEQFF
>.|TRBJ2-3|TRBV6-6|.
TGTGCCAGCAGTTACGGGGACTCCTATTACACAGATACGCAGTATTTT
CASSYGDSYYTDTQYF
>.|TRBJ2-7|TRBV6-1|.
TGTGCCAGCAGTACTCCACGCTCGAGGGGAAACGAGCAGTACTTC
CASSTPRSRGNEQYF
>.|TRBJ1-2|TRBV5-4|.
TGTGCCAGCCTTCCTACGGGGGGCTCGAGGGATGGCTACACCTTC
CASLPTGGSRDGYTF
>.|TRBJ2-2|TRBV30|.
TGTGCCTGGAGACGGCGGGAGAACACCGGGGAGCTGTTTTTT
CAWRRRENTGELFF
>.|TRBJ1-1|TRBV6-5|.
TGTGCCAGCAGGCACAACACTGAAGCTTTCTTT
CASRHNTEAFF
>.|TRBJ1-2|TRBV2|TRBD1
TGTGCCAGCAGCTCAGCTATACCGGGACAGGGCTATGGCTACACCTTC
CASSSAIPGQGYGYTF
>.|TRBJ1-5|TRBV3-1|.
TGTGCCAGCAGCCCATACCTAGGTCAGCCCCAGCATTTT
CASSPYLGQPQHF
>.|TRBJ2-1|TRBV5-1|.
TGCGCCAGCAGCCCCTCGGGGGTCTACAATGAGCAGTTCTTC
CASSPSGVYNEQFF
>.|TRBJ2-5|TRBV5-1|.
TGCGCCAGCAGCTTTAATTCGGCCGGGAACCAAGAGACCCAGTACTTC
CASSFNSAGNQETQYF
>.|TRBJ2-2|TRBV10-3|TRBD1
TGTGCCATCAGTGGGACAGGGCCCCTCACCGGGGAGCTGTTTTTT
CAISGTGPLTGELFF
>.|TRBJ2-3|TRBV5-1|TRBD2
TGCGCCAGCAGCTTGAACGCGGGGGCAGATACGCAGTATTTT
CASSLNAGADTQYF
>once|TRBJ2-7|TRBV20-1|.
TGCAGTGCTACCCGTCCCCAGGGCACCTACGAGCAGTACTTC
CSATRPQGTYEQYF
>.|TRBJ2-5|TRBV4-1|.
TGCGCCAGCAGCCAATTCGGGACTTCGGGAGAAGAGACCCAGTACTTC
CASSQFGTSGEETQYF
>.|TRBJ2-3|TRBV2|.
TGTGCCAGCAGTGATCAGGGTTGGACAGATACGCAGTATTTT
CASSDQGWTDTQYF
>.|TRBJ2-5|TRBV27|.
TGTGCCAGCAGCCAGGGGGGCTCTATTGAGACCCAGTACTTC
CASSQGGSIETQYF
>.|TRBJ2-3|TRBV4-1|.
TGCGCCAGCAGCCCTAGGCCGGGCCCCGCCACAGATACGCAGTATTTT
CASSPRPGPATDTQYF
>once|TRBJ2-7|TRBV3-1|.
TGTGCCAGCAGCCAAGTCGTGGATTCCTCCTACGAGCAGTACTTC
CASSQVVDSSYEQYF